The 6 T cell receptor beta chains presented below share a single source sample, sequenced in a study of shared clonotypes between healthy human individuals. CD45RO-negative CD8 cells positively selected for CCR7 made up the naive population, which excluded terminally differentiated effector memory CD45RA+ cells. TCRdb's table, derived via immunoSEQ multiplex PCR, lists solely in-frame clones and lacks some. The table includes around 1,900,000 clones, 93% detected once. The sample consisted of naive CD8+ T cells from PBMCs. These receptors were obtained from a man younger than 35 in good health. Some clones in this sample may be carry-over from other donors' samples.

The V call is TRBV7-9, the J call TRBJ2-7; no clear D. V was pared by 5 bases and J by 0 bases, with 8 bases between. Germline V gives CDR1 SEHNR, CDR2 FQNEAQ (reference sequence). The CDR3 totals 13 residues. CDR3 sequence reads: CASSPSRSYEQYF. CDR3 bases: TGTGCCAGCAGCCCCAGCCGCTCCTACGAGCAGTACTTC.

There are a few counts of this clone. The identical CDR3 is also encoded by other nucleotide sequences in the sample. This sequence joins TRBV27 and TRBJ2-1; D is possibly TRBD2 (5 bases). This CDR3 has 12 amino acids. Trimming left V 2 bases short and J 6 bases short, with 5 bases between. Germline V gene lookup returns CDR1 MNHEY and CDR2 SMNVEV (reference sequence). The CDR3 protein is CASSLRGNEQFF. The CDR3 nucleotides are TGTGCCAGCAGTTTACGGGGCAATGAGCAGTTCTTC.

This rearrangement joins TRBV11-2 to TRBJ2-4; D may be TRBD1 or TRBD2 (5 bases each). The CDR3 extends over 16 amino acids. Germline CDR1 reads SGHAT; CDR2 reads FQNNGV. Trimming cost V 2 bases and J 0 bases, with 11 bases left between them. The CDR3 sequence: CASSLSLGGAKNIQYF. The CDR3 nucleotides read TGTGCCAGCAGCTTATCGCTTGGGGGAGCCAAAAACATTCAGTACTTC. Full variable domain (missing parts from reference TRBV11-2 and TRBJ2-4): EAGVAQSPRYKIIEKRQSVAFWCNPISGHATLYWYQQILGQGPKLLIQFQNNGVVDDSQLPKDRFSAERLKGVDSTLKIQPAKLEDSAVYLCASSLSLGGAKNIQYFGAGTRLSVL.

CDR3 bases: TGTGCCAGCAGCAGGACAGGGCGCTCCTACGAGCAGTACTTC. Its translation: CASSRTGRSYEQYF. The chain employs TRBV9 and TRBJ2-7; 8 nucleotides agree with TRBD1. Germline CDR1 is SGDLS and CDR2 is YYNGEE. Losses at the gene ends were 4 bases for V and 0 bases for J; bases not matched to a gene: 3. The CDR3 loop spans 14 amino acids.

The chain is built from TRBV27 and TRBJ1-1, with 11 bases that match TRBD1. CDR1 and CDR2 (germline): MNHEY, SMNVEV (reference sequence). The V and J ends lost 8 bases and 6 bases, in that order; junction bases with no gene match: 11. The CDR3 is 15 amino acids. Here the CDR3 reads CASVGTGGIEAEAFF. The CDR3 DNA is TGTGCCAGCGTCGGGACAGGGGGGATAGAAGCTGAAGCTTTCTTT.

The J gene is TRBJ1-5, the V gene TRBV9; no reliable D call. Trimming left V 0 bases short and J 0 bases short, with 7 bases between. The germline CDR1 and CDR2 sequences are SGDLS and YYNGEE. CDR3 size: 15 residues. CDR3 sequence: CASSVDGFSNQPQHF. CDR3 DNA sequence: TGTGCCAGCAGCGTAGACGGTTTTAGCAATCAGCCCCAGCATTTT. The full variable domain, its missing parts supplied by reference TRBV9 and TRBJ1-5, is DSGVTQTPKHLITATGQRVTLRCSPRSGDLSVYWYQQSLDQGLQFLIQYYNGEERAKGNILERFSAQQFPDLHSELNLSSLELGDSALYFCASSVDGFSNQPQHFGDGTRLSIL.